This T cell receptor beta chain was sequenced for a study of a mutant IDH1 vaccine in newly diagnosed glioma. Study details: In some groups vaccination began 4-6 weeks post-radiotherapy; others received it with temozolomide. V12 came at week 35, V13 at week 47. Previous care, which was radiotherapy, temozolomide, or both, most often involved both. Overall study findings and caveats: Of all patients, about 94% showed vaccine-induced immune responses.

Measured with immunoSEQ multiplex PCR; TCRdb has only the in-frame clones, and not every one. The sample records tens of thousands of clones, around nine tenths being singletons. The CDR3 runs 12 residues. The germline V and J ends were trimmed by 3 bases and 6 bases, with 7 bases remaining between them. In germline, CDR1 is MDHEN, CDR2 SYDVKM. Described time point: week 35, safety follow-up. The vaccine gave 300 ug of a 20-mer mutant IDH1 peptide subcutaneously per dose. As to this clone: Its antigen is currently unknown.

The J gene is TRBJ2-3, the V gene TRBV28; D gene uncertain. This clonotype originated in a man aged 30 to 39 with glioma. This specimen consisted of PBMCs, obtained from a glioma patient whose treatment included an IDH1 peptide vaccine. The CDR3 spells CASSLSMDTQYF. For the CDR3, the DNA is TGTGCCAGCAGTTTGAGCATGGATACGCAGTATTTT.